This entry is about one T cell receptor (beta chain). Antigen: not known. This CDR3 has 15 amino acids. The germline gives CDR1 SGHDT, CDR2 YYEEEE. V lost 3 bases and J lost 2, with 12 bases in between. The sample originates from a study of T cells in Graves' hyperthyroidism and ophthalmopathy. Study outcomes and limitations: The authors' 13 V-J model separated ophthalmopathy from stable hyperthyroidism. Ophthalmopathy was predicted by the model a median of approximately 6 months ahead of onset.

The TCR beta CDR3 regions underwent amplification using RNA transcripts as the source. The TCR CDR3 first-round RT-PCR relied on the HTBI primer set. TCRdb re-called the multiplex PCR reads through MiXCR, storing one row per CDR3 protein. The sample holds approximately 520,000 distinct CDR3 sequences, around 21% seen once. Calling Graves' hyperthyroidism stable meant ophthalmopathy did not progress within 18 months. The chain joins TRBV5-6 to TRBJ2-4, with D perhaps being TRBD1 or TRBD2 (6 bases each). This receptor was identified in a man younger than 30 with Graves' hyperthyroidism. The sequenced material came from blood. CDR3 residues: CASSWGAEPKNIQYF. CDR3 sequence (DNA): TGTGCCAGCAGCTGGGGGGCGGAACCCAAAAACATTCAGTACTTC.